This T cell receptor beta chain was identified in a study of T cells in tumors after PD-1 blockade. Losses at the gene ends were 7 bases for V and 6 bases for J; bases not matched to a gene: 5. Germline V gives CDR1 ENHRY, CDR2 SYGVKD. This CDR3 is built from 14 residues. The table came from immunoSEQ multiplex PCR; TCRdb's copy has only in-frame clones and leaves some out. Of 50,000 to 75,000 clones in the sample, around 72% were seen once. This clone was counted a single time. The chain carries TRBV10-3 and TRBJ2-1; 11 bases agree with TRBD1. The sample in question was PBMCs, obtained after anti-PD-1 treatment. This TCR derives from a human donor with basal cell carcinoma. The CDR3 DNA reads TGTGCCATCAACCCGGGGACAGGGGGCAATGAGCAGTTCTTC. It specifies CAINPGTGGNEQFF.